A selection of T cell receptor beta chains follows, all from one sample in a study of blood T cells in healthy people across ages. MiXCR was run by TCRdb on the 5' RACE reads, yielding one entry per CDR3 protein. The table has 660,000 or so distinct CDR3 sequences, about 53% seen once. The sample consisted of blood. The receptors here all came from a man aged 55 to 70 in good health. CDR3s include the opening cysteine and the closing phenylalanine or tryptophan. A D gene is named only where the DNA matches it firmly. Part of the rows lack a size; the others show once, few, many or a class for expanded clones.

clone_size d_call j_call v_call cdr3_aa cdr3_nt
- - TRBJ2-7 TRBV9 CASSPQTMSDEQYF TGTGCCAGCAGCCCCCAAACCATGTCAGACGAGCAGTACTTC
- TRBD1 TRBJ2-7 TRBV6-1 CASSEAWTGAYEQYF TGTGCCAGCAGTGAAGCGTGGACAGGGGCCTACGAGCAGTACTTC
- TRBD1 TRBJ1-2 TRBV7-9 CASSRTTDRQNYGYTF TGTGCCAGCAGCCGAACAACGGACAGGCAAAACTATGGCTACACCTTC
few - TRBJ2-7 TRBV29-1 CSVQAPGQGSEQYF TGCAGCGTTCAAGCGCCGGGGCAGGGTAGCGAGCAGTACTTC
few - TRBJ2-5 TRBV7-2 CASSLVGGSVPEYF TGTGCCAGCAGCTTAGTAGGGGGGAGCGTTCCCGAGTACTTC
- - TRBJ2-3 TRBV24-1 CATSDPRSTDTQYF TGTGCCACCAGTGACCCGAGAAGCACAGATACGCAGTATTTT
few - TRBJ1-6 TRBV5-5 CASRWGDHNSPLHF TGTGCCAGCCGATGGGGGGACCATAATTCACCCCTCCACTTT
few TRBD1 TRBJ1-2 TRBV2 CASRARTGTFYGYTF TGTGCCAGCAGAGCTAGGACAGGAACATTTTATGGCTACACCTTC
- - TRBJ2-3 TRBV21-1 CASSKADAGGATRYTQYF TGTGCCAGCAGCAAAGCCGATGCGGGGGGGGCGACCCGATATACGCAGTATTTT
once - TRBJ1-1 TRBV6-6 CASSYGGRSTEAFF TGTGCCAGCAGTTACGGGGGGAGAAGCACTGAAGCTTTCTTT
- - TRBJ2-3 TRBV2 CASKDVDTQYF TGTGCCAGCAAGGATGTAGATACGCAGTATTTT
many - TRBJ1-6 TRBV6-1 CASSEGPTSPLHF TGTGCCAGCAGTGAGGGTCCGACTTCACCCCTCCACTTT
- - TRBJ2-5 TRBV3-1 CASSQGPPQQIGAQYF TGTGCCAGCAGCCAAGGCCCCCCGCAACAAATCGGGGCCCAGTACTTC
- - TRBJ2-4 TRBV20-1 CSARSATGGDIQYF TGCAGTGCTAGATCAGCGACCGGCGGGGACATTCAGTACTTC
- TRBD2 TRBJ2-5 TRBV10-3 CAISDAGGGVRETQYF TGTGCCATCAGTGACGCGGGCGGGGGGGTCCGTGAGACCCAGTACTTC
- - TRBJ2-7 TRBV7-9 CASRQGDSEQYF TGTGCCAGCAGACAGGGTGATAGCGAGCAGTACTTC
few - TRBJ2-1 TRBV6-1 CASSLIPYNEQFF TGTGCCAGCAGTCTCATTCCATACAATGAGCAGTTCTTC
- - TRBJ2-3 TRBV7-9 CASSPPPGPPQYF TGTGCCAGCAGCCCGCCCCCGGGACCACCGCAGTATTTT
- - TRBJ2-5 TRBV25-1 CASRMETQYF TGTGCCAGCAGGATGGAGACCCAGTACTTC
- TRBD1 TRBJ1-5 TRBV12-3/TRBV12-4 CASSLGQVGNQPQHF TGTGCCAGCAGCCTGGGACAGGTGGGCAATCAGCCCCAGCATTTT
- TRBD1 TRBJ1-5 TRBV20-1 CSAHRGGSNQPQHF TGCAGTGCTCACAGGGGAGGGAGCAATCAGCCCCAGCATTTT
- - TRBJ2-7 TRBV6-2/TRBV6-3 CASSSWGRIDEQYF TGTGCCAGCAGCTCCTGGGGCAGAATCGACGAGCAGTACTTC
- - TRBJ1-1 TRBV9 CASSLQPYGRNTEAFF TGTGCCAGCAGCTTACAACCTTATGGGAGGAACACTGAAGCTTTCTTT
- TRBD2 TRBJ2-7 TRBV6-1 CASSEGLAGEAQYF TGTGCCAGCAGTGAAGGACTAGCGGGGGAGGCCCAGTACTTC
many - TRBJ2-5 TRBV29-1 CSANRVQPSTQYF TGCAGCGCCAACAGGGTACAACCCAGCACCCAGTACTTC
- TRBD2 TRBJ2-7 TRBV15 CATSRDYRLAVGEQYF TGTGCCACCAGCAGAGATTATCGACTAGCGGTGGGCGAGCAGTACTTC
few - TRBJ2-7 TRBV20-1 CSATRDWATYEQYF TGCAGTGCTACCCGGGACTGGGCTACCTACGAGCAGTACTTC
- TRBD1 TRBJ2-5 TRBV7-2 CASSLGRSVTGPQETQYF TGTGCCAGCAGCTTAGGTCGTTCGGTGACAGGGCCCCAAGAGACCCAGTACTTC
- - TRBJ2-2 TRBV28 CASSLGLSRNTGELFF TGTGCCAGCAGTTTAGGGCTAAGTAGGAACACCGGGGAGCTGTTTTTT
- TRBD2 TRBJ2-2 TRBV9 CASSVGTGGLGELFF TGTGCCAGCAGCGTAGGAACGGGGGGACTCGGGGAGCTGTTTTTT
few - TRBJ1-1 TRBV29-1 CSVEANTEAFF TGCAGCGTGGAAGCCAACACTGAAGCTTTCTTT
few - TRBJ1-1 TRBV28 CASSVTGQDTEAFF TGTGCCAGCAGCGTCACAGGGCAAGACACTGAAGCTTTCTTT
- - TRBJ1-2 TRBV20-1 CSARNRPGGYGYTF TGCAGTGCTAGGAACAGGCCTGGGGGCTATGGCTACACCTTC
few TRBD1 TRBJ1-2 TRBV28 CASSFRNRGRGYGYTF TGTGCCAGCAGTTTCCGGAACAGGGGGCGAGGCTATGGCTACACCTTC
- - TRBJ2-7 TRBV7-9 CASSRETGEQYF TGTGCCAGCAGCAGGGAGACGGGCGAGCAGTACTTC
- TRBD2 TRBJ2-3 TRBV14 CASSQVGGGSDTQYF TGTGCCAGCAGCCAAGTGGGCGGGGGATCCGATACGCAGTATTTT
- - TRBJ1-2 TRBV20-1 CSARGAPDGYTF TGCAGTGCTAGGGGGGCGCCGGATGGCTACACCTTC
many - TRBJ2-5 TRBV2 CASSETVEGTQYF TGTGCCAGCAGTGAAACAGTCGAAGGGACCCAGTACTTC
- TRBD1 TRBJ1-1 TRBV12-3/TRBV12-4 CASSLVGGQPEAFF TGTGCCAGCAGTTTAGTCGGGGGACAGCCTGAAGCTTTCTTT
few TRBD2 TRBJ2-1 TRBV2 CASSGGGEQFF TGTGCCAGCAGTGGGGGGGGTGAGCAGTTCTTC
- - TRBJ2-7 TRBV5-5 CASSAGIVTTYEQYF TGTGCCAGCAGCGCCGGGATTGTAACAACCTACGAGCAGTACTTC
- - TRBJ1-1 TRBV5-1 CASSSQGAGSTEAFF TGCGCCAGCAGCTCACAGGGAGCTGGGAGCACTGAAGCTTTCTTT
- - TRBJ1-2 TRBV5-4 CASRGDQNNYGYTF TGTGCCAGCAGGGGAGATCAAAATAACTATGGCTACACCTTC
- TRBD1 TRBJ2-7 TRBV7-2 CASSPDRGRTQYF TGTGCCAGCAGCCCGGACAGGGGGCGCACGCAGTACTTC
few TRBD1 TRBJ1-5 TRBV29-1 CSVEQGEGQPQHF TGCAGCGTTGAACAGGGGGAGGGTCAGCCCCAGCATTTT
- - TRBJ2-5 TRBV7-2 CASSPRVGFKETQYF TGTGCCAGCAGCCCCCGGGTAGGGTTCAAAGAGACCCAGTACTTC
few - TRBJ2-7 TRBV6-1 CASSEALAEQYF TGTGCCAGCAGTGAAGCGCTCGCCGAGCAGTACTTC
many - TRBJ2-7 TRBV7-2 CASSLVGPAYEQYF TGTGCCAGCAGCTTAGTCGGGCCTGCCTACGAGCAGTACTTC
- TRBD1 TRBJ2-3 TRBV14 CASSQGAGQAITDTQYF TGTGCCAGCAGCCAAGGCGCTGGACAGGCGATCACAGATACGCAGTATTTT
few - TRBJ1-2 TRBV27 CASRGGGPYKGYTF TGTGCCAGCAGAGGGGGGGGTCCGTATAAGGGCTACACCTTC
few - TRBJ2-3 TRBV5-6 CASSLRSGGTDTQYF TGTGCCAGCAGCCTGAGGTCGGGGGGCACAGATACGCAGTATTTT
- - TRBJ2-3 TRBV5-5 CASSGGSVGLRWADTQYF TGTGCCAGCAGCGGGGGGAGCGTTGGTTTGAGGTGGGCAGATACGCAGTATTTT
- - TRBJ1-6 TRBV12-3/TRBV12-4 CASSLDRNNSPLHF TGTGCCAGCAGTTTAGACAGGAATAATTCACCCCTCCACTTT
- - TRBJ2-1 TRBV2 CASPAGEMNNEQFF TGTGCCAGTCCCGCAGGGGAGATGAACAATGAGCAGTTCTTC
- TRBD2 TRBJ2-5 TRBV9 CASSVGSSGGRGTQYF TGTGCCAGCAGCGTAGGGAGTAGCGGGGGCCGAGGGACCCAGTACTTC
few - TRBJ2-1 TRBV3-1 CASSQAGYNEQFF TGTGCCAGCAGCCAGGCAGGCTACAATGAGCAGTTCTTC
- TRBD2 TRBJ2-1 TRBV30 CAWSVRLAGNYNEQFF TGTGCCTGGAGTGTAAGGCTAGCGGGGAACTACAATGAGCAGTTCTTC